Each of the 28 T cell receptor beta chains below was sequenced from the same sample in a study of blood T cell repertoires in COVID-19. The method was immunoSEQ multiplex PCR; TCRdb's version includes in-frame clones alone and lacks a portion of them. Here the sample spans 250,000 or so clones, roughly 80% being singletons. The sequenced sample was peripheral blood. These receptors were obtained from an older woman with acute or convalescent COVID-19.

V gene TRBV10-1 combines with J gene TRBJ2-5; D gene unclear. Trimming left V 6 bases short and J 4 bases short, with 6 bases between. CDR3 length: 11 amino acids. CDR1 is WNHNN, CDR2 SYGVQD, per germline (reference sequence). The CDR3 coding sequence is TGCGCCAGCAGCCACGGAGAGACCCAGTACTTC. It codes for CASSHGETQYF.

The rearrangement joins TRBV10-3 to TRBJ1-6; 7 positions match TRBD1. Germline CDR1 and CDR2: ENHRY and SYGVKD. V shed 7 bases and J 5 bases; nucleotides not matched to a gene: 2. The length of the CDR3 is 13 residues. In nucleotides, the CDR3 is TGTGCCATCACCGGGACAGATAATTCACCCCTCCACTTT. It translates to CAITGTDNSPLHF.

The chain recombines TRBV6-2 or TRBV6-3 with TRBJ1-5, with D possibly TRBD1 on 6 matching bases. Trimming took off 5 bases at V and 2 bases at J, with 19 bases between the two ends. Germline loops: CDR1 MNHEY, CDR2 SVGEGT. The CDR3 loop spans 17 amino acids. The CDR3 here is CASSPQRTVLRNQPQHF. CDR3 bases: TGTGCCAGCAGTCCCCAAAGGACAGTCCTCCGCAATCAGCCCCAGCATTTT.

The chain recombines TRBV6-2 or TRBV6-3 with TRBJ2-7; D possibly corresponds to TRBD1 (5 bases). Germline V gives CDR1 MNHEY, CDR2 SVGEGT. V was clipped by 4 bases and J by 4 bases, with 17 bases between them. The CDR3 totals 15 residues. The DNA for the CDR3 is TGTGCCAGCAGTTCTCCCGCCAGGGATATTTACGAGCAGTACTTC. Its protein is CASSSPARDIYEQYF.

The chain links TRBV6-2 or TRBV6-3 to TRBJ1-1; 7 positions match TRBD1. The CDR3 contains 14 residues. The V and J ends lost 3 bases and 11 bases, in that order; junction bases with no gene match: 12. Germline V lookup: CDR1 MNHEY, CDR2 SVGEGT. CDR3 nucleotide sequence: TGTGCCAGCAGTTATGGCTCAGGGGGGCTTTGGGCTTTCTTT. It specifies CASSYGSGGLWAFF.

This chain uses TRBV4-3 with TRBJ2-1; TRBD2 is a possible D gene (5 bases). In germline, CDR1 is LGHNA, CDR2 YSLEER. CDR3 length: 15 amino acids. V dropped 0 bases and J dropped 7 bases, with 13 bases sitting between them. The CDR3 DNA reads TGCGCCAGCAGCCAAGATGGAGGCCGATTAAATGAGCAGTTCTTC. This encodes CASSQDGGRLNEQFF.

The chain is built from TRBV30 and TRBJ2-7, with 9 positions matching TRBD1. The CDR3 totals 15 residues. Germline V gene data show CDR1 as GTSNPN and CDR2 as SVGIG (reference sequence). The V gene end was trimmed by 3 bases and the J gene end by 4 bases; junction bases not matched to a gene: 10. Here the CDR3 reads CAWRGLGTGTYEQYF. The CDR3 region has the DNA TGTGCCTGGAGAGGGTTGGGGACAGGGACTTACGAGCAGTACTTC.

This chain's CDR3 is CASSFHIGVGQPQHF. CDR3 nucleotide sequence: TGTGCCAGCAGTTTTCACATAGGGGTCGGTCAGCCCCAGCATTTT. The chain links TRBV27 to TRBJ1-5; D is perhaps TRBD1 (5 bases). The germline CDR1 and CDR2 sequences are MNHEY and SMNVEV (reference sequence). This CDR3 region has 15 residues. The V and J ends lost 3 bases and 6 bases respectively, with 15 bases between them.

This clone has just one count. The CDR3 nucleotides are TGTGCCAGCAGTTACTTTCGACTAGCGGATTACAATGAGCAGTTCTTC. It encodes CASSYFRLADYNEQFF. This sequence joins TRBV6-2 or TRBV6-3 and TRBJ2-1, with 9 positions matching TRBD2. Germline CDR1 reads MNHEY; CDR2 reads SVGEGT. The V segment lost 1 base and the J segment 4 bases; nucleotides outside the gene matches: 5. CDR3 size: 16 residues.

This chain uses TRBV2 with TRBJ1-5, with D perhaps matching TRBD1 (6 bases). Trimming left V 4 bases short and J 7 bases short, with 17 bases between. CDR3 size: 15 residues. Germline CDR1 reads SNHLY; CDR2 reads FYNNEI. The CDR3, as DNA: TGTGCCAGCAGTGGGATCCCAGGGGAATGGCAGCCCCAGCATTTT. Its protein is CASSGIPGEWQPQHF.

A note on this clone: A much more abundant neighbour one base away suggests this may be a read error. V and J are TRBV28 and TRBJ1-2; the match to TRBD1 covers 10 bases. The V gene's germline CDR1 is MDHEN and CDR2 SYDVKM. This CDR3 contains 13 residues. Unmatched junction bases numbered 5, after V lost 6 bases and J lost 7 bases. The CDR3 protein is CASSSGTGVGYTF. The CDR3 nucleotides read TGTGCCAGCAGCTCCGGGACAGGGGTTGGCTACACCTTC.

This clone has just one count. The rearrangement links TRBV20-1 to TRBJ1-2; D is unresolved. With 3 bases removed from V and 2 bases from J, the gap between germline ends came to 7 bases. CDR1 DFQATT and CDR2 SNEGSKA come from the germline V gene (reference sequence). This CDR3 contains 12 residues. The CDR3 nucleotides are TGCAGTGCTAGTTCCGTAAACTATGGCTACACCTTC. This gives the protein CSASSVNYGYTF.

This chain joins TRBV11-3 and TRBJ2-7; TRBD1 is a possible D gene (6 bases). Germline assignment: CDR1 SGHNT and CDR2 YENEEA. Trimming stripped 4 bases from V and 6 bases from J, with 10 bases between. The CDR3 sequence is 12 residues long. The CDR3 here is CASSSLGAEQYF. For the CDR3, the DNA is TGTGCCAGCAGCTCCCTGGGGGCCGAGCAGTACTTC.

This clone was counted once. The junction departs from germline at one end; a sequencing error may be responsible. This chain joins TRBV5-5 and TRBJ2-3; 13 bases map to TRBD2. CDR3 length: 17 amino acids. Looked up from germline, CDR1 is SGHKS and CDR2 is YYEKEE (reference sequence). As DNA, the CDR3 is TGTGCCAGCAGCTGGGGTACTAGCGGGGGGGCCGCAGATATGCAGTATTTT. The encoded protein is CASSWGTSGGAADMQYF. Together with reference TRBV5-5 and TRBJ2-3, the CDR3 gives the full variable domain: DAGVTQSPTHLIKTRGQQVTLRCSPISGHKSVSWYQQVLGQGPQFIFQYYEKEERGRGNFPDRFSARQFPNYSSELNVNALLLGDSALYLCASSWGTSGGAADMQYFGPGTRLTVL.

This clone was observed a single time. CDR3 protein: CASSPETGVPYEQYF. CDR3 DNA: TGTGCCAGCAGCCCGGAGACAGGGGTACCCTACGAGCAGTACTTC. The gene calls are TRBV14 and TRBJ2-7; 8 positions agree with TRBD1. Germline loops: CDR1 SGHDN, CDR2 FVKESK. V trimming: 4 bases; J trimming: 2 bases; junction bases outside the gene matches: 7. The CDR3 has 15 residues.

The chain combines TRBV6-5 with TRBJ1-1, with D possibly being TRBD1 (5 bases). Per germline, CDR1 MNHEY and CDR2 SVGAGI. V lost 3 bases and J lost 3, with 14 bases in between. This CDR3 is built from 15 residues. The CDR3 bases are TGTGCCAGCAGTTATGGGAGGGGCAGGGACACTGAAGCTTTCTTT. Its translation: CASSYGRGRDTEAFF.

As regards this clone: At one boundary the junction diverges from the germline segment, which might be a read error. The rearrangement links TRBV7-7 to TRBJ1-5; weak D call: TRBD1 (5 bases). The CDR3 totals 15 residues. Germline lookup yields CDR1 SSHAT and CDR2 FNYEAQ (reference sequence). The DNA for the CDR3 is TGTGCTAGCAGCCGCAGGGATTATAGCAATCAGCCCCAGCATTTT. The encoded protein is CASSRRDYSNQPQHF.

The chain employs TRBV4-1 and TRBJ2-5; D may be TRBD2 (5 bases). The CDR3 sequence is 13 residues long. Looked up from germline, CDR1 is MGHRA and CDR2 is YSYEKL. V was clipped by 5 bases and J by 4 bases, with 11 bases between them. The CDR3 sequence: CASSRGLLETQYF. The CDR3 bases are TGCGCCAGCAGCAGAGGGCTATTAGAGACCCAGTACTTC.

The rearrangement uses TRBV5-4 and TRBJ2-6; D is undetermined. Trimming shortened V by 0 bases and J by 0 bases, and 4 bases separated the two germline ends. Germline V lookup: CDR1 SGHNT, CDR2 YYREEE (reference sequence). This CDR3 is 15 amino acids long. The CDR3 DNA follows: TGTGCCAGCAGCTTGGCAGGCTCTGGGGCCAACGTCCTGACTTTC. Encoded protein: CASSLAGSGANVLTF.

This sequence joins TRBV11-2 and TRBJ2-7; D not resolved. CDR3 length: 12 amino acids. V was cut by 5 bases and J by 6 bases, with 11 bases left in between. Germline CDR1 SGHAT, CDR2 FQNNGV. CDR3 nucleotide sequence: TGTGCCAGCAGCCCCGTCAGGTTCGAGCAGTACTTC. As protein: CASSPVRFEQYF.

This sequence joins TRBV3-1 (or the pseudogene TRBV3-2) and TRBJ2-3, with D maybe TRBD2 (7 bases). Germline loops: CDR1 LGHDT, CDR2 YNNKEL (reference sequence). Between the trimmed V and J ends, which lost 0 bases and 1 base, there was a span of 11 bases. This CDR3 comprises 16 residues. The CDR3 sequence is CASSQDWGGRTDTQYF. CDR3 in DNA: TGTGCCAGCAGCCAAGATTGGGGGGGGCGCACAGATACGCAGTATTTT.

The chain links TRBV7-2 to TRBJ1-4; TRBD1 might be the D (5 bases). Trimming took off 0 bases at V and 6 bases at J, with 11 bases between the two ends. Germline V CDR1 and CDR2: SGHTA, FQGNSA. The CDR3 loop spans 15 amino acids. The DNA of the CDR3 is TGTGCCAGCAGCTTAGCCGCGGGGCGGGATGAAAAACTGTTTTTT. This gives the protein CASSLAAGRDEKLFF.

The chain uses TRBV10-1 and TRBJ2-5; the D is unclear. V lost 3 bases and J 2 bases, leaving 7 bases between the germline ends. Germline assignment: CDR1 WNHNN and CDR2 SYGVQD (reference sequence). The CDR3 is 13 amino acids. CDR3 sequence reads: CASSDQFQETQYF. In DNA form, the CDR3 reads TGCGCCAGCAGTGACCAGTTTCAAGAGACCCAGTACTTC.

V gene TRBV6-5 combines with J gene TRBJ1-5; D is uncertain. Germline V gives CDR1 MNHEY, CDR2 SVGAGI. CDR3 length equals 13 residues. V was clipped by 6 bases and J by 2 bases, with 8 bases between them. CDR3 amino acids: CASSRQGNQPQHF. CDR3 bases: TGTGCCAGCAGCCGGCAGGGCAATCAGCCCCAGCATTTT.

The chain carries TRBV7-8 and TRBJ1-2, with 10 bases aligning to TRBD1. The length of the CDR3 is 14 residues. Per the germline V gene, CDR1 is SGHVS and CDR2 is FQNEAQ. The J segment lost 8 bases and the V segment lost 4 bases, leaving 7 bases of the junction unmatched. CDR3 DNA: TGTGCCAGCAGCTCCTCCGGACAGGGGGGAGGCTACACCTTC. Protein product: CASSSSGQGGGYTF. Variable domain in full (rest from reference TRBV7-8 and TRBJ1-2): GAGVSQSPRYKVAKRGQDVALRCDPISGHVSLFWYQQALGQGPEFLTYFQNEAQLDKSGLPSDRFFAERPEGSVSTLKIQRTQQEDSAVYLCASSSSGQGGGYTFGSGTRLTVV.

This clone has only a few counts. In DNA, the CDR3 is TGCAGTGCCCCGGGGGAGGGCTACACCTTC. It translates to CSAPGEGYTF. The chain recombines TRBV20-1 with TRBJ1-2; perhaps TRBD1 as D (5 bases). The CDR3 loop spans 10 amino acids. Deletions cut 6 bases from V and 8 bases from J, with 10 bases between. Germline V gene data show CDR1 as DFQATT and CDR2 as SNEGSKA (reference sequence).

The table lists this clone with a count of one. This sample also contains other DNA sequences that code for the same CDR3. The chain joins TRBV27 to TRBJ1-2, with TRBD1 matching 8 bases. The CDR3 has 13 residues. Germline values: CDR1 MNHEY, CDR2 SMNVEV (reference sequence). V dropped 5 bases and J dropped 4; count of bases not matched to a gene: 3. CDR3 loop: CASSRDRGYGYTF. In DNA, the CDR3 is TGTGCCAGCAGTCGAGACAGGGGCTATGGCTACACCTTC.

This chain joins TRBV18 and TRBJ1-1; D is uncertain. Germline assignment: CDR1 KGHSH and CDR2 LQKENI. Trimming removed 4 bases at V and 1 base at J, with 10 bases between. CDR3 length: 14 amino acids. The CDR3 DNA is TGTGCCAGCTCACTCTCATCGGGGAACACTGAAGCTTTCTTT. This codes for CASSLSSGNTEAFF.